Listed below are T cell receptor beta chains from one sample, sequenced in a study of T-cell memory formation after mild COVID-19. TCRdb re-called the 5' RACE reads through MiXCR, storing one row per CDR3 protein. The table lists 400,000 to 500,000 distinct CDR3 sequences, over 15% of them singletons. Sequenced material: PBMCs or a T cell subset sorted from them (not recorded which). These receptors came from an adult woman who had mild COVID-19 (a few samples of this study predate the infection). Cell type and time point are not known. Each CDR3 is given with its conserved first and last residue. A D gene is named only where the DNA matches it firmly. Size tells how often a clone was seen (once, few, many) or the class of an expanded clone, and some rows leave it out.

cdr3_nt cdr3_aa clone_size d_call j_call v_call
TGTGCCAGCAGCTCCAATTTCCGGGACCTCTATGGCTACACCTTC CASSSNFRDLYGYTF once - TRBJ1-2 TRBV11-2
TGCGCCAGCAGCGGGGACGGCTTAAGCTCCTACGAGCAGTACTTC CASSGDGLSSYEQYF few - TRBJ2-7 TRBV5-1
TGTGCCAGCAGTTTAATAGCGGGGACATACAATGAGCAGTTCTTC CASSLIAGTYNEQFF few TRBD2 TRBJ2-1 TRBV27
TGTGCCAGCAGTTACCTTCCGGGACTAGCGGGAGATACGCAGTATTTT CASSYLPGLAGDTQYF - TRBD2 TRBJ2-3 TRBV2
TGTGCCACCAGCAGGGCCCCGGGACAGGGACATGAAAAACTGTTTTTT CATSRAPGQGHEKLFF - TRBD1 TRBJ1-4 TRBV15
TGTGCCAGCAGTCGAAAAAGGAACACTGAAGCTTTCTTT CASSRKRNTEAFF once - TRBJ1-1 TRBV27
TGCAGTGCTAGCACGCGGTACAGACTAGCGGGGATCAATGAGCAGTTCTTC CSASTRYRLAGINEQFF few TRBD2 TRBJ2-1 TRBV20-1
TGTGCCACCAGTGTTCTAGCGGGGGCCTTCTACGAGCAGTACTTC CATSVLAGAFYEQYF many TRBD2 TRBJ2-7 TRBV24-1
TGTGTCACGGATCCCTATGGCTACACCTTC CVTDPYGYTF - - TRBJ1-2 TRBV2
TGTGCCAGCAGCGTAGCCCCGACAGGGCCTGGCTACACCTTC CASSVAPTGPGYTF few TRBD1 TRBJ1-2 TRBV9
TGTGCCAGCAGCTTAGCGACTTGGCGGGAGGTCGATGAGCAGTTCTTC CASSLATWREVDEQFF many TRBD2 TRBJ2-1 TRBV7-9
TGTGCCAGCAGCCAAGAAACTCGGCTAGCCCCAGGGGCCCAGTACTTC CASSQETRLAPGAQYF few - TRBJ2-5 TRBV4-2
TGTGCCAGCAGCCCCGTCTTACGGGAGAAAGGCACAGATACGCAGTATTTT CASSPVLREKGTDTQYF - - TRBJ2-3 TRBV7-2
TGTGCCACCAGCCCTCATCCCCCGGAGAGGGTCTATGTCTACACCTTC CATSPHPPERVYVYTF - - TRBJ1-2 TRBV15
TGCAGTGCCTCTAGCGGGGGCCTCCCCCGGGAGACCCAGTACTTC CSASSGGLPRETQYF few TRBD2 TRBJ2-5 TRBV20-1
TGTGCCAGCAGCTTATTTTTACGAGCAATAGAGGATACGCAGTATTTT CASSLFLRAIEDTQYF - - TRBJ2-3 TRBV7-8
TGTGCCACCGGTAGACAGGGTAGCAATCAGCCCCAGCATTTT CATGRQGSNQPQHF few TRBD1 TRBJ1-5 TRBV24-1
TGTGCCAGCATGCTGGGTGTCGGGTTTGGCTACACCTTC CASMLGVGFGYTF few - TRBJ1-2 TRBV7-2
TGTGCCAGCAGTGACATGGCGGGCGGAATATTCAACACCGGGGAGCTGTTTTTT CASSDMAGGIFNTGELFF - - TRBJ2-2 TRBV2
TGTGCCAGCTGGTCGGGCACTAGCACAGATACGCAGTATTTT CASWSGTSTDTQYF few - TRBJ2-3 TRBV6-4
TGTGCCAGCAGTGTAGGGCAGGGTCACCACGAGCAGTACTTC CASSVGQGHHEQYF many - TRBJ2-7 TRBV27
TGCAGCGTTGACGTAGGGACTAGCGGAAAAGAGACCCAGTACTTC CSVDVGTSGKETQYF - TRBD2 TRBJ2-5 TRBV29-1